This T cell receptor (beta chain) came from a study of cytomegalovirus exposure and HLA in healthy donors. Background on the study: A subsequent analysis stated that the roughly 120 validation repertoires were run on the same platform as the roughly 700 first-cohort repertoires. General study findings and limits: Most sequenced TCRs were rare (though some public TCRs occurred in many donors). According to a subsequent analysis, TCR clusters identified in the first cohort showed a tendency to co-occur across the roughly 130 validation repertoires.

Only in-frame clones appear in the TCRdb table, and some are missing; sequencing was by immunoSEQ multiplex PCR. The sample includes over 200,000 clones, around 86% of them seen just once. Of note for this clone: The antigen is not known.

The sequence came from a woman under 30 in good health and CMV-seropositive. The source material was PBMCs.

CDR3 protein: CASSFAGRHYEQYF. The CDR3 nucleotides read TGTGCCAGCAGTTTCGCAGGGAGGCACTACGAGCAGTACTTC. This chain links TRBV27 with TRBJ2-7, with D perhaps matching TRBD2 (6 bases). Trimming stripped 3 bases from V and 3 bases from J, with 12 bases between. Germline V gene data show CDR1 as MNHEY and CDR2 as SMNVEV (reference sequence). CDR3 length equals 14 residues.